The rows below give T cell receptor beta chains drawn from one sample of a study of blood T cells in healthy people across ages. One entry per CDR3 protein results from TCRdb running MiXCR on the 5' RACE reads. The sample gives approximately 1.5 million distinct CDR3 sequences, roughly a third of which show up once; about 10% is in the top ten. The sample was blood. These receptor sequences come from a woman aged 30 to 39 in good health. CDR3s include the opening cysteine and the closing phenylalanine or tryptophan. Fields, in order: D gene, clone size, J gene, V gene, CDR3 DNA, CDR3 protein. D genes are given only for firm matches. Clone size appears in some rows only: once, few, many, or a class for an expanded clone.

d_call: TRBD2
clone_size: -
j_call: TRBJ2-1
v_call: TRBV20-1
cdr3_nt: TGCAGTGCCACCAATAGCGGGAGGGCTAAGGATGAGCAGTTCTTC
cdr3_aa: CSATNSGRAKDEQFF

d_call: -
clone_size: many
j_call: TRBJ2-3
v_call: TRBV12-3/TRBV12-4
cdr3_nt: TGTGCCAGCAGTCCAGATCAGGGGGATACGCAGTATTTT
cdr3_aa: CASSPDQGDTQYF

d_call: TRBD1
clone_size: few
j_call: TRBJ2-1
v_call: TRBV4-2
cdr3_nt: TGTGCCAGCAGCCAAGTACTCTTACCGGGGACAGGGGTTGGGGAGCAGTTCTTC
cdr3_aa: CASSQVLLPGTGVGEQFF

d_call: -
clone_size: few
j_call: TRBJ2-5
v_call: TRBV12-3/TRBV12-4
cdr3_nt: TGTGCCAGCAGCGCTTTAGGGGGGTACGAGACCCAGTACTTC
cdr3_aa: CASSALGGYETQYF

d_call: -
clone_size: few
j_call: TRBJ2-5
v_call: TRBV11-1
cdr3_nt: TGTGCCAGCAGCCCCCAAGGGGGGGGCCTTTCGGAGACCCAGTACTTC
cdr3_aa: CASSPQGGGLSETQYF

d_call: -
clone_size: many
j_call: TRBJ2-3
v_call: TRBV7-3
cdr3_nt: TGTGCCAGCAGCTTAAGTCGAGACGGGGATACGCAGTATTTT
cdr3_aa: CASSLSRDGDTQYF

d_call: -
clone_size: -
j_call: TRBJ1-1
v_call: TRBV16
cdr3_nt: TGTGCCAGCAGCCACAACAGAGGACTTGAAGCTTTCTTT
cdr3_aa: CASSHNRGLEAFF

d_call: -
clone_size: many
j_call: TRBJ2-3
v_call: TRBV7-9
cdr3_nt: TGTGCCAGCAGCTTACTTCTAACAGATACGCAGTATTTT
cdr3_aa: CASSLLLTDTQYF

d_call: TRBD1
clone_size: -
j_call: TRBJ2-5
v_call: TRBV7-8
cdr3_nt: TGTGCCAGCAGCTTCACAGGGGTAGTGGAGACCCAGTACTTC
cdr3_aa: CASSFTGVVETQYF

d_call: TRBD1
clone_size: few
j_call: TRBJ2-1
v_call: TRBV5-1
cdr3_nt: TGCGCCAGCAGCTTGGAAATGGGACAGGGCATTACTGAGCAGTTCTTC
cdr3_aa: CASSLEMGQGITEQFF